This T cell receptor (beta chain) was identified during a study of high-grade serous ovarian cancer treatment subgroups. Across the whole study: Mean per sample: about 15,000 reads, just under 7,500 unique TCR beta rearrangements. Study-wide findings and caveats: TCR relatedness rose with neoantigen level and trended with mutation load. Only CDR3 was analyzed; CDR1 and CDR2 were not.

Tumor samples were taken before definitive surgery or chemotherapy. The CDR3 spans 13 residues. V was pared by 6 bases and J by 4 bases, with 12 bases between. CDR1 is MNHEY and CDR2 is SVGAGI in the germline V gene. A remark on this clone: The antigen is unknown.

Clones were read by immunoSEQ multiplex PCR, and TCRdb kept only the in-frame ones, dropping some. The sample carries a few thousand clones, over 60% recorded once. This sequence originates from a human donor with high-grade serous ovarian cancer. The sample comprised tumor tissue. The rearrangement joins TRBV6-5 to TRBJ2-5; D is possibly TRBD1 or TRBD2 (5 bases each). CDR3 coding DNA: TGTGCCAGCAGCCGTCCTGGGGGAGAGACCCAGTACTTC. Amino acid sequence: CASSRPGGETQYF.